This T cell receptor beta chain derives from a study of PD-1 blockade in classical Hodgkin lymphoma (dated by TCRdb to 2020 to 2021). For the study in its entirety: Nivolumab dosing was 3 mg/kg intravenously every 2 weeks, continuing until either disease progression or unacceptable toxicity. A peripheral blood immune signature of response to PD-1 blockade in classical Hodgkin lymphoma was defined using TCR beta sequencing and CyTOF.

Points on this clone: The target of this receptor is not known. Within one base of it there is no much larger clone, and no base qualities were kept.

The sample's time point, from its label and the paper: cycle 2 day 1 (C2D1) of nivolumab. Relapse after autologous stem cell transplantation had occurred in all trial patients, and cohorts A, B and C were distinguished by prior brentuximab vedotin exposure. A total of roughly 60 patients with relapsed/refractory classical Hodgkin lymphoma made up the trial cohort, and each patient's best overall response was complete response, partial response or progressive disease. Trial patients were treated with single-agent nivolumab in the multi-cohort phase II CheckMate 205 trial. Best overall response was determined by an independent review committee according to the 2007 International Working Group response criteria. Trial PBMCs were collected just before the start of nivolumab (C1D1) and during therapy at cycle 2 day 1 and cycle 4 day 1. After peripheral blood was drawn into 8 mL Vacutainer Cell Preparation Tubes, PBMCs were isolated by centrifugation and then cryopreserved.

Genomic DNA was isolated using the Qiagen DNeasy kit from unsorted PBMCs as well as from negatively selected CD4+ and CD8+ fractions. Amplification of TCR beta CDR3 regions was done by immunoSEQ multiplex PCR with primers that anneal to V and J segments. A synthetic immune receptor repertoire was used to minimize amplification bias, and remaining bias was computationally removed after sequencing. Turning to the authors' computational methods: Repertoire diversity was quantified as the Shannon entropy index using custom Python scripts. The unsorted, CD4+ and CD8+ repertoires were each analyzed separately, with the exception of combined analyses, where CD4+ and CD8+ sequences were merged in silico. Clonal expansion was defined as at least a 2-fold frequency increase after treatment relative to C1D1, with a pseudocount of 0.5 for undetected baseline clones. Clones with 0 or 1 copy at C1D1 were defined as singleton clones, while clones with 2 or more copies were defined as non-singleton clones. Clones expanded in unsorted samples were annotated as CD4+, CD8+ or unknown by matching protein sequences in sorted samples from the same patient. Wilcoxon tests on paired samples were used to test changes in diversity from C1D1 to C4D1. In its TCRdb copy, this immuneACCESS table keeps in-frame sequences only and misses some clones. Where compared with another copy, unresolved V genes explain less than half of these, and the others have no known cause. V and J calls and clone size follow that table, whereas D and trimming were derived from the DNA. Counted in this sample were about 36,000 clones; roughly three quarters of them appeared once. In total, the top ten clones hold about 14% of the sample.

There are 12 amino acids in the CDR3, from cysteine to phenylalanine inclusive. Only the CDR3 part of the read is kept: 36 bases, read in frame from the first base. The germline V and J ends show losses of 6 bases and 7 bases respectively, and no gene match explains 7 bases of the junction. From the germline V gene, CDR1 is SQVTM and CDR2 is ANQGSEA. Overall study outcomes, separate from this receptor: By C4D1, a significant rise was seen in CD4+ TCR diversity but not in CD8+ TCR diversity (p=0.0027 vs p=0.16), and the rise was most apparent among complete responders (p=0.02). Diversity was lower in patients who began nivolumab less than 1 year after ASCT, so these patients were left out of later analyses to avoid confounding by immune reconstitution. Baseline diversity similar to that of newly diagnosed patients was observed in trial patients achieving complete response, whereas significantly lower diversity was observed in partial responders and progressors. Baseline TCR diversity was reported to be lower in newly diagnosed patients than in healthy donors, and even lower in relapsed/refractory patients. The study was limited to a single clinical trial cohort, and causes of repertoire differences, possibly disease activity or prior therapy, remained undefined.

The source of this sequence is a human donor with classical Hodgkin lymphoma. The sample in question was peripheral blood mononuclear cells (PBMCs), obtained before the second cycle of nivolumab. The rearrangement joined TRBV29-1 to TRBJ1-2; TRBD1 agrees with 8 junctional bases. The CDR3 protein sequence reads: CSVGRQGPGYTF. The base sequence is TGCAGCGTGGGTCGACAGGGGCCTGGCTACACCTTC.